The 5 T cell receptor beta chains listed next were all sequenced from one sample in a study of T cells after yellow fever vaccination. TCRdb redid the calling of the 5' RACE reads with MiXCR, one entry per CDR3 protein. The table shows hundreds of thousands of distinct CDR3 sequences, with about a sixth occurring only once. Sequenced here: PBMCs, sampled about 5 days after the first yellow fever vaccination. These receptors were taken from a young man who received the YFV17D yellow fever vaccine.

There are a few counts of this clonotype. In DNA form, the CDR3 reads TGTGCCAGCAGGCAGCCGGGACAGGGGAACGAGCAGTACGTC. This translates into CASRQPGQGNEQYV. V is TRBV6-1 and J is TRBJ2-7; TRBD1 agrees at 10 bases. V lost 6 bases and J lost 5; bases outside the gene matches: 7. Germline lookup yields CDR1 MNHNS and CDR2 SASEGT. CDR3 size: 14 residues.

This clonotype has just a few counts. This chain links TRBV29-1 with TRBJ1-2; D gene ambiguous. The V gene's germline CDR1 is SQVTM and CDR2 ANQGSEA. Trimming removed 3 bases from V and 8 bases from J, with 16 bases in between. The CDR3 sequence is 13 residues long. The CDR3 loop is CSVEQWPLGGYTF. DNA for the CDR3: TGCAGCGTTGAGCAGTGGCCCTTGGGCGGCTACACCTTC.

This clonotype was counted ten times or more. The chain links TRBV12-3 or TRBV12-4 to TRBJ2-5; D is perhaps TRBD2 (6 bases). The length of the CDR3 is 15 residues. V was pared by 7 bases and J by 5 bases, with 20 bases between. CDR3 nucleotides: TGTGCCAGCACTGGCGGGACCCATGTACGGGAGACCCAGTACTTC. It codes for CASTGGTHVRETQYF.

The chain employs TRBV7-2 and TRBJ2-5; 9 nucleotides align to TRBD1. Per the germline V gene, CDR1 is SGHTA and CDR2 is FQGNSA. Trimming at V came to 1 base and at J to 0 bases, leaving 6 bases not matched to a gene. There are 17 residues in the CDR3. The DNA of the CDR3 is TGTGCCAGCAGCTTAGGCCGGGACAGGGCGTACCAAGAGACCCAGTACTTC. This translates into CASSLGRDRAYQETQYF.

This clonotype has more than one count but fewer than ten. J is TRBJ2-2 and V is TRBV7-9, with D uncertain. This CDR3 contains 14 residues. CDR1 is SEHNR, CDR2 FQNEAQ, per germline (reference sequence). Trimming pared 3 bases from V and 7 bases from J, leaving 12 bases between. CDR3 bases: TGTGCCAGCAGCTTCGTTTCTAAGGACGGGGAGCTGTTTTTT. This sequence encodes CASSFVSKDGELFF.